The next 21 T cell receptor beta chains were all read from a single sample in a study of patients with pleural tuberculosis. TCRdb called the reads again in MiXCR, with one record for every CDR3 protein. The data hold 40,000 to 55,000 distinct CDR3 sequences, with about 7.3% observed a single time. The source of these receptors is a human donor with pleural tuberculosis.

The sample holds many counts of this clonotype. This chain connects TRBV5-1 to TRBJ2-3, with TRBD2 matching 10 bases. The ends lost 1 base at V and 3 bases at J; junction bases unmatched: 5. CDR3 length: 16 amino acids. The germline V gene encodes CDR1 SGHRS and CDR2 YFSETQ. The CDR3 here is CASSLNPSGSTDTQYF. The CDR3 region has the DNA TGCGCCAGCAGCTTGAACCCTAGCGGGAGTACAGATACGCAGTATTTT. The full variable domain, with the rest looked up from reference TRBV5-1 and TRBJ2-3, is KAGVTQTPRYLIKTRGQQVTLSCSPISGHRSVSWYQQTPGQGLQFLFEYFSETQRNKGNFPGRFSGRQFSNSRSEMNVSTLELGDSALYLCASSLNPSGSTDTQYFGPGTRLTVL.

This rearrangement joins TRBV3-1 to TRBJ1-1; 7 nucleotides agree with TRBD1. V gave up 4 bases and J gave up 5 bases; unmatched junction bases: 7. The CDR3 sequence is 14 residues long. Germline V gene data show CDR1 as LGHDT and CDR2 as YNNKEL (reference sequence). The CDR3: CASSPRQGGTEAFF. DNA for the CDR3: TGTGCCAGCAGCCCCCGACAGGGAGGGACTGAAGCTTTCTTT.

Remarks on this clonotype: A much bigger clone sits one base away, suggesting this may be a read error. In DNA, the CDR3 is TGCAGTGCTTTAGGATCTGGCTGCACCTTC. As protein: CSALGSGCTF. This chain joins TRBV20-1 and TRBJ1-2; no firm D call. Germline V gene data show CDR1 as DFQATT and CDR2 as SNEGSKA (reference sequence). This CDR3 contains 10 residues.

This clonotype occurred many times. The rearrangement joins TRBV12-5 to TRBJ2-3, with D maybe TRBD1 (6 bases). The CDR3 spans 16 residues. CDR1 and CDR2 (germline): LGHNT, FRNRAP. V was cut by 6 bases and J by 4 bases, with 20 bases left in between. The CDR3 coding sequence is TGTGCTAGTGGCTTTGTGGGGGCCCGCCTTGCAGATACGCAGTATTTT. Protein product: CASGFVGARLADTQYF.

This clonotype was observed at least ten times. The chain uses TRBV11-2 and TRBJ1-3; 7 bases are shared with TRBD1. From germline, CDR1 is SGHAT and CDR2 FQNNGV. With 1 base clipped from V and 3 bases from J, the junction kept 3 bases outside the gene matches. CDR3 length: 15 amino acids. DNA for the CDR3: TGTGCCAGCAGCTTAGGACAGGGAAATGGAAACACCATATATTTT. This codes for CASSLGQGNGNTIYF.

There are a few counts of this clonotype. V gene TRBV30 combines with J gene TRBJ1-1, with D uncertain. V lost 1 base to trimming and J lost 4 bases, with 7 bases between them. The CDR3 has 12 residues. Per the germline V gene, CDR1 is GTSNPN and CDR2 is SVGIG (reference sequence). DNA of the CDR3: TGTGCCTGGAGTGCCGACGGCACTGAAGCTTTCTTT. Its translation is CAWSADGTEAFF.

This clonotype was counted ten times or more. The V gene is TRBV20-1, the J gene TRBJ2-3, with a weak D call TRBD1 (6 bases). CDR1 and CDR2 from the germline V gene are DFQATT and SNEGSKA (reference sequence). V was cut by 1 base and J by 2 bases, with 16 bases left in between. CDR3 size: 16 residues. CDR3 residues: CSARGPFRGITDTQYF. The CDR3 bases are TGCAGTGCTAGAGGCCCTTTCAGGGGAATCACAGATACGCAGTATTTT.

This clonotype was counted ten times or more. The J gene is TRBJ1-1, the V gene TRBV19, with TRBD1 matching over 9 bases. The V segment lost 5 bases and the J segment 1 base; nucleotides outside the gene matches: 5. Germline values: CDR1 LNHDA, CDR2 SQIVND (reference sequence). The CDR3 is 15 residues long. The CDR3 here is CASSWPGQGNTEAFF. The CDR3 DNA reads as TGTGCCAGTAGTTGGCCGGGACAGGGGAACACTGAAGCTTTCTTT. Full variable domain (outside the CDR3, taken from reference TRBV19 and TRBJ1-1): DGGITQSPKYLFRKEGQNVTLSCEQNLNHDAMYWYRQDPGQGLRLIYYSQIVNDFQKGDIAEGYSVSREKKESFPLTVTSAQKNPTAFYLCASSWPGQGNTEAFFGQGTRLTVV.

There are many counts of this clonotype. This sequence joins TRBV11-1 and TRBJ2-1; 8 positions match TRBD1. The CDR3 length is 14 residues. The V segment lost 4 bases and the J segment 5 bases; nucleotides outside the gene matches: 4. Germline V CDR1 and CDR2: SGHAT, FQDESV (reference sequence). Here the CDR3 DNA reads TGTGCCAGCAGCTGGGCAGGGGGCCACAATGAGCAGTTCTTC. Protein sequence: CASSWAGGHNEQFF. Full variable domain (remainder filled in from reference TRBV11-1 and TRBJ2-1): EAEVAQSPRYKITEKSQAVAFWCDPISGHATLYWYRQILGQGPELLVQFQDESVVDDSQLPKDRFSAERLKGVDSTLKIQPAELGDSAMYLCASSWAGGHNEQFFGPGTRLTVL.

This clonotype came up many times. The chain has TRBV27 and TRBJ1-1; D is unresolved. CDR3 length: 13 amino acids. Germline values: CDR1 MNHEY, CDR2 SMNVEV (reference sequence). Trimming took 2 bases from V and 1 from J, leaving 5 bases between them. Here the CDR3 reads CASSLGANTEAFF. DNA of the CDR3: TGTGCCAGCAGTTTAGGCGCGAACACTGAAGCTTTCTTT.

In its sample, this clonotype was seen many times. The chain joins TRBV25-1 to TRBJ2-3; 13 bases map to TRBD2. Germline values: CDR1 MGHDK, CDR2 SYGVNS. CDR3 length: 16 amino acids. Trimming removed 8 bases from V and 6 bases from J; junction bases left unmatched: 11. The CDR3 protein is CASPRTSGSFIDTQYF. CDR3 nucleotides: TGTGCCAGCCCTCGGACTAGCGGGAGTTTTATCGATACGCAGTATTTT. Supplemented by reference TRBV25-1 and TRBJ2-3, the full variable domain reads EADIYQTPRYLVIGTGKKITLECSQTMGHDKMYWYQQDPGMELHLIHYSYGVNSTEKGDLSSESTVSRIRTEHFPLTLESARPSHTSQYLCASPRTSGSFIDTQYFGPGTRLTVL.

This clonotype was seen ten or more times. The chain uses TRBV12-3 or TRBV12-4 and TRBJ2-1, with D perhaps TRBD2 (5 bases). The CDR3 contains 14 residues. The V end was cut by 3 bases, the J end by 5 bases, with 11 bases between. The CDR3: CASSFPDYHNEQFF. In nucleotides, the CDR3 is TGTGCCAGCAGTTTCCCCGACTATCACAATGAGCAGTTCTTC.

This clonotype was detected many times. The V call is TRBV14, the J call TRBJ2-3; no clear D gene. The germline CDR1 and CDR2 sequences are SGHDN and FVKESK. V was pared by 5 bases and J by 6 bases, with 9 bases between. This CDR3 is built from 12 residues. CDR3 in amino acids: CASSGYVDTQYF. Written as DNA, the CDR3 is TGTGCCAGCAGCGGGTATGTCGATACGCAGTATTTT.

A remark on this clonotype: The conserved phenylalanine or tryptophan is not found at the CDR3 terminus, so this likely reflects a read error. The CDR3 region is CAGSYQTGAKNTEAFS. The CDR3 coding sequence is TGTGCCGGCAGTTACCAGACAGGGGCGAAGAACACTGAAGCTTTCTCT. J is TRBJ1-1 and V is TRBV6-2 or TRBV6-3; 8 bases align to TRBD1. Germline assignment: CDR1 MNHEY and CDR2 SVGEGT. The CDR3 loop spans 16 amino acids.

This clonotype was detected ten times or more. The chain joins TRBV24-1 to TRBJ2-7; D unresolved. Germline loops: CDR1 KGHDR, CDR2 SFDVKD. The V and J ends lost 4 bases and 4 bases respectively, with 4 bases between them. CDR3 length: 11 amino acids. Here the CDR3 reads CATSEGYEQYF. The CDR3 DNA reads as TGTGCCACCAGTGAGGGGTACGAGCAGTACTTC.

With regard to this clonotype: A much larger clone differs by one base, so this may be a read error. The chain recombines TRBV27 with TRBJ2-5; D possibly uses TRBD1 or TRBD2 (5 bases each). The CDR3 spans 14 residues. Trimming left V 5 bases short and J 5 bases short, with 15 bases between. Looked up from germline, CDR1 is MNHEY and CDR2 is SMNVEV (reference sequence). CDR3 nucleotide sequence: TGTGCCAGCAGTCGTGACCCCGAGGGGGAGACCCAGTACTTC. Encoded protein: CASSRDPEGETQYF.

This clonotype appeared many times. CDR3 amino acids: CATSDLGSGGSYNEQFF. In DNA form, the CDR3 reads TGTGCCACCAGTGATTTAGGTAGCGGGGGTTCCTACAATGAGCAGTTCTTC. The rearrangement uses TRBV24-1 and TRBJ2-1, with 9 nucleotides matching TRBD2. Looked up from germline, CDR1 is KGHDR and CDR2 is SFDVKD. V gave up 1 base and J gave up 1 base; unmatched junction bases: 4. This CDR3 has 17 residues.

The chain couples TRBV5-4 to TRBJ2-5, with D perhaps assigned TRBD1 or TRBD2 (5 bases each). Germline CDR1 SGHNT, CDR2 YYREEE (reference sequence). The V and J ends lost 10 bases and 0 bases respectively, with 7 bases between them. The CDR3 sequence is 11 residues long. CDR3 DNA sequence: TGTGCCTGGGGGTACCAAGAGACCCAGTACTTC. Its protein product is CAWGYQETQYF.

The V gene is TRBV19, the J gene TRBJ2-5, with 7 nucleotides matching TRBD2. The length of the CDR3 is 17 residues. Germline-derived CDR1 and CDR2 are LNHDA and SQIVND (reference sequence). After removal of 4 bases from V and 4 bases from J, the junction contained 15 bases not matched to a gene. CDR3 DNA: TGTGCCAGTAGTAAGGGGTACCGGGCGGGAGTCGGAGAGACCCAGTACTTC. Translation: CASSKGYRAGVGETQYF.

This clonotype was counted many times. The chain employs TRBV15 and TRBJ1-1; 8 bases match TRBD1. This CDR3 contains 15 residues. The trim removed 1 base at V and 1 base at J, leaving 2 bases unmatched. Germline V gene lookup returns CDR1 LNHNV and CDR2 YYDKDF (reference sequence). The CDR3 region has the DNA TGTGCCACCAGCAGAGCCGGGACAGGGAACACTGAAGCTTTCTTT. It yields the protein CATSRAGTGNTEAFF.

This clonotype was seen ten or more times. V and J are TRBV19 and TRBJ1-1, with 8 positions matching TRBD1. CDR1 LNHDA and CDR2 SQIVND come from the germline V gene (reference sequence). This CDR3 contains 13 residues. V lost 8 bases and J lost 0; bases outside the gene matches: 2. The CDR3 protein is CASQDRVNTEAFF. The CDR3 DNA is TGTGCCAGTCAGGACAGGGTGAACACTGAAGCTTTCTTT.